Shown below are 24 T cell receptor beta chains from a single sample sequenced in a study of T cell responses to AZD1222 COVID-19 vaccine. Generated by immunoSEQ multiplex PCR, the TCRdb table keeps only in-frame clones and is missing some. The data contain about 150,000 clones, about 88% of them seen just once; the ten biggest clones take up 2.5% to 4%. This sample comprised peripheral blood, obtained on day 0 of AZD1222 vaccination. The origin of the receptors is an adult in good health.

This clone was seen once. Other DNA sequences of this sample code for an identical CDR3. This chain connects TRBV19 to TRBJ1-5; D unclear. Germline CDR1 and CDR2: LNHDA and SQIVND (reference sequence). With 1 base removed from V and 7 bases from J, the gap between germline ends came to 11 bases. The CDR3 has 14 residues. This chain's CDR3 is CASSIGTDRQPQHF. For the CDR3, the DNA is TGTGCCAGTAGTATAGGAACAGATCGGCAGCCCCAGCATTTT.

This chain uses TRBV5-1 with TRBJ1-2; D may be TRBD1 (6 bases). Trimming stripped 3 bases from V and 4 bases from J, with 22 bases between. CDR3 length: 17 amino acids. The germline V gene encodes CDR1 SGHRS and CDR2 YFSETQ. The CDR3 sequence: CASSSGGGPGATYGYTF. The CDR3 DNA is TGCGCCAGCAGCTCCGGGGGGGGGCCCGGTGCAACCTATGGCTACACCTTC.

The chain couples TRBV6-2 or TRBV6-3 to TRBJ2-7, with D perhaps TRBD1 (5 bases). Germline CDR1 MNHEY, CDR2 SVGEGT. Trimming took 5 bases from V and 9 from J, leaving 14 bases between them. The CDR3 contains 12 residues. This CDR3 is CASSQGLGPQYF. DNA of the CDR3: TGTGCCAGCAGTCAGGGTCTGGGGCCGCAGTACTTC.

This chain uses TRBV29-1 with TRBJ2-7, with no clear D. Trimming pared 2 bases from V and 6 bases from J, leaving 20 bases between. Per germline, CDR1 SQVTM and CDR2 ANQGSEA. The CDR3 is 15 amino acids. The chain's CDR3 is CSVERSHGGSGEQYF. The CDR3 DNA reads as TGCAGCGTTGAAAGATCGCACGGTGGGTCGGGCGAGCAGTACTTC.

Only one count was recorded for this clone. V is TRBV7-2 and J is TRBJ2-5; 12 bases are shared with TRBD1. Germline V gene data show CDR1 as SGHTA and CDR2 as FQGNSA. J lost 6 bases, V lost 6 bases, and 5 bases had no gene match. This CDR3 contains 14 residues. CDR3 amino acids: CASSTGTGGKTQYF. CDR3 DNA: TGTGCCAGCAGTACTGGGACAGGGGGCAAGACCCAGTACTTC.

This clone occurred once. The chain combines TRBV18 with TRBJ1-3, with D possibly being TRBD1 (6 bases). Germline CDR1 and CDR2: KGHSH and LQKENI. The V end was cut by 2 bases, the J end by 0 bases, with 14 bases between. CDR3 length: 17 amino acids. This CDR3 is CASSPKSTGHSGNTIYF. Written as DNA, the CDR3 is TGTGCCAGCTCACCAAAGTCCACAGGGCACTCTGGAAACACCATATATTTT.

As concerns this clone: Other DNA sequences of this sample code for an identical CDR3. The rearrangement uses TRBV27 and TRBJ2-1; D gene ambiguous. Germline V gives CDR1 MNHEY, CDR2 SMNVEV (reference sequence). Trimming took 4 bases from V and 0 from J, leaving 7 bases between them. The CDR3 consists of 14 residues. CDR3 loop: CASSSHSSYNEQFF. The CDR3 DNA is TGTGCCAGCAGTTCACACTCCTCCTACAATGAGCAGTTCTTC.

The V and J genes are TRBV4-3 and TRBJ2-2, with TRBD2 matching 8 bases. Germline lookup yields CDR1 LGHNA and CDR2 YSLEER. CDR3 length equals 16 residues. J lost 2 bases, V lost 1 base, and 3 bases had no gene match. In DNA form, the CDR3 reads TGCGCCAGCAGCCAAGGAGCGGGGGTAAACACCGGGGAGCTGTTTTTT. Translating it yields CASSQGAGVNTGELFF.

The CDR3 region has the DNA TGTGCCAGCAGTTACTCCGCCGGGAGACAAGAGACCCAGTACTTC. Amino acids: CASSYSAGRQETQYF. The rearrangement joins TRBV6-7 to TRBJ2-5; a weak D match, TRBD2 (6 bases). TRBV6-7 counts as an open reading frame of uncertain function. This CDR3 has 15 residues. Trimming left V 0 bases short and J 2 bases short, with 10 bases between.

The chain is built from TRBV4-3 and TRBJ1-2, with D unresolved. The CDR3 covers 15 residues. Per the germline V gene, CDR1 is LGHNA and CDR2 is YSLEER. Trimming shortened V by 0 bases and J by 3 bases, and 11 bases separated the two germline ends. The CDR3 DNA sequence: TGCGCCAGCAGCCAAGATCGCCAGGACCACTATGGCTACACCTTC. Its protein product is CASSQDRQDHYGYTF.

The J gene is TRBJ1-1, the V gene TRBV29-1, with a weak D call TRBD1 (6 bases). The CDR3 length is 14 residues. The V gene's germline CDR1 is SQVTM and CDR2 ANQGSEA. Deletions cut 0 bases from V and 5 bases from J, with 13 bases between. The CDR3: CSVEEGGLGTEAFF. In DNA, the CDR3 is TGCAGCGTTGAAGAGGGGGGGCTCGGAACTGAAGCTTTCTTT.

This chain uses TRBV7-2 with TRBJ1-5; D call uncertain. Germline CDR1 reads SGHTA; CDR2 reads FQGNSA. The CDR3 length is 13 residues. Trimming took off 3 bases at V and 0 bases at J, with 3 bases between the two ends. CDR3 sequence (DNA): TGTGCCAGCAGCTTCGGTAGCAATCAGCCCCAGCATTTT. It encodes CASSFGSNQPQHF. Full variable domain (rest looked up from reference TRBV7-2 and TRBJ1-5): GAGVSQSPSNKVTEKGKDVELRCDPISGHTALYWYRQSLGQGLEFLIYFQGNSAPDKSGLPSDRFSAERTGGSVSTLTIQRTQQEDSAVYLCASSFGSNQPQHFGDGTRLSIL.

This sequence joins TRBV12-5 and TRBJ1-2; a possible D gene is TRBD1 (5 bases). From germline, CDR1 is LGHNT and CDR2 FRNRAP. This CDR3 has 17 amino acids. Trimming removed 1 base from V and 7 bases from J, with 22 bases in between. Here the CDR3 reads CASGLAGKTAPLGGYTF. In DNA form, the CDR3 reads TGTGCTAGTGGTTTGGCGGGGAAGACAGCGCCTTTAGGTGGCTACACCTTC.

The chain recombines TRBV7-2 with TRBJ1-1; no firm D call. This CDR3 contains 14 residues. In germline, CDR1 is SGHTA, CDR2 FQGNSA. Between the trimmed V and J ends, which lost 5 bases and 4 bases, there was a span of 14 bases. This CDR3 is CASSLTAPGTEAFF. CDR3 DNA: TGTGCCAGCAGCCTTACAGCTCCAGGCACTGAAGCTTTCTTT. The variable domain in full, completed from reference TRBV7-2 and TRBJ1-1, reads GAGVSQSPSNKVTEKGKDVELRCDPISGHTALYWYRQSLGQGLEFLIYFQGNSAPDKSGLPSDRFSAERTGGSVSTLTIQRTQQEDSAVYLCASSLTAPGTEAFFGQGTRLTVV.

This rearrangement joins TRBV5-1 to TRBJ1-2; tentative D call: TRBD1 (5 bases). The germline gives CDR1 SGHRS, CDR2 YFSETQ. This CDR3 is 14 amino acids long. V was trimmed by 4 bases and J by 1 base, leaving 11 bases between them. The DNA of the CDR3 is TGCGCCAGCAGCATGGGGACGAGTAACTATGGCTACACCTTC. Residues: CASSMGTSNYGYTF.

This rearrangement joins TRBV5-1 to TRBJ1-6; a weak D match, TRBD1 (6 bases). The CDR3 is 16 residues long. The germline V and J ends were trimmed by 4 bases and 0 bases, with 11 bases remaining between them. Germline V CDR1 and CDR2: SGHRS, YFSETQ. The CDR3 nucleotides are TGCGCCAGCAGCCAGGACAGCGACTCCTATAATTCACCCCTCCACTTT. This encodes CASSQDSDSYNSPLHF. The entire variable domain, with the rest obtained from reference TRBV5-1 and TRBJ1-6, is as follows: KAGVTQTPRYLIKTRGQQVTLSCSPISGHRSVSWYQQTPGQGLQFLFEYFSETQRNKGNFPGRFSGRQFSNSRSEMNVSTLELGDSALYLCASSQDSDSYNSPLHFGNGTRLTVT.

The CDR3 nucleotides are TGCGCCAGCAGCCTCGGAGCCAGCATGAACACTGAAGCTTTCTTT. Amino acids: CASSLGASMNTEAFF. The gene calls are TRBV4-1 and TRBJ1-1; D gene ambiguous. Trimming took 4 bases from V and 0 from J, leaving 12 bases between them. The CDR3 sequence is 15 residues long. Germline assignment: CDR1 MGHRA and CDR2 YSYEKL.

The chain recombines TRBV18 with TRBJ2-7; perhaps TRBD1 as D (6 bases). The V and J ends lost 5 bases and 5 bases respectively, with 10 bases between them. Germline-derived CDR1 and CDR2 are KGHSH and LQKENI. The CDR3 has 12 residues. CDR3 nucleotide sequence: TGTGCCAGCTCATGGGGGCTCGACGAGCAGTACTTC. It codes for CASSWGLDEQYF.

This sequence joins TRBV25-1 and TRBJ1-2; 7 positions agree with TRBD1. This CDR3 contains 14 residues. Per germline, CDR1 MGHDK and CDR2 SYGVNS. After removal of 5 bases from V and 4 bases from J, the junction contained 7 bases not matched to a gene. In nucleotides, the CDR3 is TGTGCCAGCAGTCACTCCGACAGGGCCTATGGCTACACCTTC. Protein: CASSHSDRAYGYTF.

The chain has TRBV2 and TRBJ1-1; 9 bases are a match to TRBD1. Looked up from germline, CDR1 is SNHLY and CDR2 is FYNNEI. The junction had 10 bases not matched to a gene; V was cut back by 7 bases and J by 7 bases. The CDR3 has 14 residues. The CDR3 region is CASTEGQGSIEAFF. CDR3 in DNA: TGTGCCAGCACCGAGGGACAGGGATCCATTGAAGCTTTCTTT.

This clone was picked up a small number of times. V is TRBV7-2 and J is TRBJ1-1, with TRBD1 identical over 7 bases. CDR3 length: 14 amino acids. Per the germline V gene, CDR1 is SGHTA and CDR2 is FQGNSA. V shed 5 bases and J 4 bases; nucleotides not matched to a gene: 7. CDR3: CASSAQDRSTEAFF. The CDR3 DNA reads TGTGCCAGCAGCGCACAGGACAGGTCCACTGAAGCTTTCTTT.

This chain uses TRBV2 with TRBJ2-7; D not certain. V was clipped by 6 bases and J by 0 bases, with 12 bases between them. The CDR3 runs to 14 residues. Germline values: CDR1 SNHLY, CDR2 FYNNEI. As DNA, the CDR3 is TGTGCCAGCAGGGCGGCTGATAGCTCCTACGAGCAGTACTTC. Its translation is CASRAADSSYEQYF.

V is TRBV9 and J is TRBJ2-7; 10 nucleotides align to TRBD2. The trim removed 10 bases at V and 2 bases at J, leaving 18 bases unmatched. CDR1 is SGDLS, CDR2 YYNGEE, per germline. The CDR3 contains 17 residues. CDR3 nucleotides: TGTGCCCGCCTTTTAAGGACTAGCGGCCTCGGGCCCTACGAGCAGTACTTC. Protein product: CARLLRTSGLGPYEQYF.

In its sample, this clone was seen a few times. The gene calls are TRBV7-2 and TRBJ1-3, with no clear D. The germline CDR1 and CDR2 sequences are SGHTA and FQGNSA. The V end was cut by 4 bases, the J end by 4 bases, with 14 bases between. CDR3 length: 15 residues. The CDR3 protein is CASSSRWGSGNTIYF. CDR3 DNA sequence: TGTGCCAGCAGCTCCCGGTGGGGTTCCGGAAACACCATATATTTT.